One T cell receptor (beta chain) is described in this entry. Seattle's enrolled individuals joined amid active infection and were then monitored longitudinally. The data are from a study of blood T cell repertoires in COVID-19. The authors' processing: Amplified reference gene primers provided the basis for estimating nucleated cell counts. Method: immunoSEQ multiplex PCR; TCRdb's copy keeps in-frame clones and lacks some. V and J calls and clone size are those listed in that table; D and trimming were worked out from the DNA. The repertoire holds about 360,000 clones, with 65% to 90% as singletons. CDR3 length equals 14 residues. Unmatched junction bases numbered 12, after V lost 6 bases and J lost 4 bases. The germline V gene encodes CDR1 GTSNPN and CDR2 SVGIG (reference sequence).

This TCR derives from an older woman with COVID-19, enrolled during active disease. The sequenced material came from peripheral blood. The chain uses TRBV30 and TRBJ2-7, with 7 bases fitting TRBD2. CDR3: CACLLWEGGYEQYF. In nucleotides, the CDR3 is TGTGCCTGTCTCCTTTGGGAGGGCGGGTACGAGCAGTACTTC.